This T cell receptor (beta chain) was retrieved from a study of T cells in pancreatic ductal adenocarcinoma. V was cut by 0 bases and J by 6 bases, with 10 bases left in between. The V gene's germline CDR1 is SGHRS and CDR2 YFSETQ. The CDR3 contains 14 residues. Study outcomes and limitations: Tumor and blood clonality did not differ significantly, about 0.1 versus 0.07. Compared with tumor, blood showed more total productive templates and roughly 8-fold more clonotypes. Comparisons of tumor and blood clonality may show falsely lower tumor diversity.

Regarding this clone: Its antigen remains unknown.

Clones were read by immunoSEQ multiplex PCR, and TCRdb kept only the in-frame ones, dropping some. The data contain about 31,000 clones, 90% to 95% of them singletons. Surgery without prior neoadjuvant therapy was the treatment of the selected pancreatic ductal adenocarcinoma patients. This sequence originates from a human donor with pancreatic ductal adenocarcinoma. The sequencing input was PBMCs. The V gene is TRBV5-1, the J gene TRBJ1-5; D not certain. In nucleotides, the CDR3 is TGCGCCAGCAGCTTGGGGGAATCGAGTCAGCCCCAGCATTTT. The encoded protein is CASSLGESSQPQHF.